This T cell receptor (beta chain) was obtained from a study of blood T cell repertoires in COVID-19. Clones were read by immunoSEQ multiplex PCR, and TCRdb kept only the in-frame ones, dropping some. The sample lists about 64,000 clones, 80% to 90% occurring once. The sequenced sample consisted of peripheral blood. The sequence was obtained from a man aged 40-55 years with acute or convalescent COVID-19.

The CDR3 nucleotides read TGTGCCAGCAGTACTGGGACAGGGGGTTTCTACGAGCAGTACTTC. This codes for CASSTGTGGFYEQYF. J is TRBJ2-7 and V is TRBV9; 11 positions agree with TRBD1. The germline gives CDR1 SGDLS, CDR2 YYNGEE. This CDR3 comprises 15 residues. Losses at the gene ends were 5 bases for V and 3 bases for J; bases not matched to a gene: 7.